This passage covers 28 T cell receptor beta chains from one sample sequenced in a study of T cell repertoires in cytomegalovirus infection. TCRdb called the reads again in MiXCR, with one record for every CDR3 protein. The sample includes 150,000 to 160,000 distinct CDR3 sequences, around 22% of them seen just once. The sequenced sample consisted of PBMCs. Receptors were obtained from a human donor in good health (CMV status not recorded). Some clones in this sample may be carry-over from other donors' samples.

The chain joins TRBV6-6 to TRBJ2-7; D is possibly TRBD1 or TRBD2 (6 bases each). Germline loops: CDR1 MNHNY, CDR2 SVGAGI (reference sequence). The CDR3 covers 14 residues. V lost 7 bases and J lost 4, with 17 bases in between. The CDR3: CASNKGGIRYEQYF. CDR3 DNA: TGTGCCAGCAATAAAGGGGGGATTCGGTACGAGCAGTACTTC.

The sample holds a few counts of this clonotype. J is TRBJ2-6 and V is TRBV7-9; D is unclear. This CDR3 has 18 residues. The germline V gene has CDR1 SEHNR and CDR2 FQNEAQ (reference sequence). The V end was cut by 4 bases, the J end by 0 bases, with 16 bases between. In nucleotides, the CDR3 is TGTGCCAGCAGCTCCCGTATATCTTCGGTCTCTGGGGCCAACGTCCTGACTTTC. Encoded protein: CASSSRISSVSGANVLTF.

This clonotype has a handful of counts. This chain connects TRBV7-8 to TRBJ1-2; D call uncertain. Germline V gives CDR1 SGHVS, CDR2 FQNEAQ. V lost 3 bases and J 4 bases, leaving 21 bases between the germline ends. This CDR3 has 17 amino acids. The CDR3 reads CASSFARRTSPPYGYTF. CDR3 coding DNA: TGTGCCAGCAGCTTTGCGCGAAGGACTTCCCCCCCCTATGGCTACACCTTC.

This clonotype has at least ten counts. This chain joins TRBV11-2 and TRBJ1-2; the match to TRBD1 covers 8 bases. Germline CDR1 reads SGHAT; CDR2 reads FQNNGV. V dropped 3 bases and J dropped 7; count of bases not matched to a gene: 1. The CDR3 loop spans 12 amino acids. The CDR3 here is CASSLTGVGYTF. CDR3 bases: TGTGCCAGCAGCTTGACAGGGGTTGGCTACACCTTC.

This clonotype was counted at least ten times. The chain recombines TRBV7-2 with TRBJ2-1, with TRBD2 identical over 8 bases. Germline V gives CDR1 SGHTA, CDR2 FQGNSA. CDR3 size: 11 residues. The V and J ends lost 4 bases and 13 bases, in that order; junction bases with no gene match: 3. Here the CDR3 reads CASSSGTRQFF. The CDR3 DNA is TGTGCCAGCAGCTCAGGGACTAGACAGTTCTTC.

Comments on this clonotype: A much bigger clone sits one base away, suggesting this may be a read error. DNA for the CDR3: TGTGCCAGCAGCCCCCAAAGCATAATCTATGGCTACACCTTC. This translates into CASSPQSIIYGYTF. The V call is TRBV7-2, the J call TRBJ1-2; unclear D gene. Trimming left V 5 bases short and J 4 bases short, with 14 bases between. CDR3 length: 14 amino acids. Looked up from germline, CDR1 is SGHTA and CDR2 is FQGNSA.

This clonotype was recorded a few times. This chain uses TRBV6-1 with TRBJ2-1; D remains ambiguous. The V and J ends lost 2 bases and 4 bases respectively, with 6 bases between them. Germline V gene sequence: CDR1 MNHNS, CDR2 SASEGT. This CDR3 is 13 amino acids long. The CDR3 DNA reads as TGTGCCAGCAGTGAATTAGTGTACAATGAGCAGTTCTTC. Protein: CASSELVYNEQFF.

This clonotype was seen at least ten times. The chain is built from TRBV7-2 and TRBJ2-3, with 7 nucleotides matching TRBD1. This CDR3 region has 18 residues. Germline CDR1 SGHTA, CDR2 FQGNSA. J was trimmed by 0 bases and V by 7 bases; bases with no gene match: 16. In nucleotides, the CDR3 is TGTGCCAGCATCCACGACAGGGTGGGCGCAACTAGCACAGATACGCAGTATTTT. Translation gives CASIHDRVGATSTDTQYF. The whole variable domain, filled in from reference TRBV7-2 and TRBJ2-3, reads GAGVSQSPSNKVTEKGKDVELRCDPISGHTALYWYRQSLGQGLEFLIYFQGNSAPDKSGLPSDRFSAERTGGSVSTLTIQRTQQEDSAVYLCASIHDRVGATSTDTQYFGPGTRLTVL.

This clonotype has a count of ten or more. The rearrangement uses TRBV7-2 and TRBJ1-2; D perhaps matches TRBD1 (5 bases). The CDR3 runs to 14 residues. In germline, CDR1 is SGHTA, CDR2 FQGNSA. V lost 1 base, J lost 6 bases, and 12 bases lay in between. This CDR3 reads CASSLGQGTHGYTF. The CDR3 DNA reads TGTGCCAGCAGCTTAGGTCAGGGTACCCATGGCTACACCTTC.

A few counts support this clonotype. The V call is TRBV20-1, the J call TRBJ1-5; perhaps TRBD1 as D (5 bases). Trimming left V 8 bases short and J 4 bases short, with 15 bases between. The germline V gene has CDR1 DFQATT and CDR2 SNEGSKA (reference sequence). CDR3 length equals 13 residues. CDR3 region: CSRREGKNQPQHF. CDR3 nucleotides: TGCAGTCGCAGGGAGGGGAAAAATCAGCCCCAGCATTTT.

The chain carries TRBV28 and TRBJ1-5; D uncertain. There are 14 residues in the CDR3. Germline V lookup: CDR1 MDHEN, CDR2 SYDVKM. V lost 1 base, J lost 5 bases, and 9 bases lay in between. The CDR3 DNA reads TGTGCCAGCAGTTTATTCTCTGGGGATCAGCCCCAGCATTTT. It translates to CASSLFSGDQPQHF.

This clonotype was recorded many times. The chain has TRBV6-2 or TRBV6-3 and TRBJ2-7; TRBD2 agrees at 11 bases. Germline lookup yields CDR1 MNHEY and CDR2 SVGEGT. The V segment lost 4 bases and the J segment 5 bases; nucleotides outside the gene matches: 1. This CDR3 has 13 residues. The CDR3 here is CASSLTSGDEQYF. The CDR3 coding sequence is TGTGCCAGCAGTTTGACTAGCGGGGACGAGCAGTACTTC.

This clonotype was observed many times. The chain joins TRBV11-2 to TRBJ2-3, with D hard to call. Between the trimmed V and J ends, which lost 3 bases and 9 bases, there was a span of 13 bases. The CDR3 spans 13 residues. The V gene's germline CDR1 is SGHAT and CDR2 FQNNGV. CDR3: CASSLGSYVTQYF. In DNA form, the CDR3 reads TGTGCCAGCAGCTTGGGTTCCTACGTGACGCAGTATTTT.

This clonotype occurred once. A much larger clone differs by one base, so this may be a read error. V gene TRBV19 combines with J gene TRBJ1-1; D call uncertain. The CDR3 covers 14 residues. Looked up from germline, CDR1 is LNHDA and CDR2 is SQIVND (reference sequence). CDR3 protein: CPSSIGDLNTEAFF. CDR3 DNA sequence: TGTCCCAGTAGTATAGGAGACCTGAACACTGAAGCTTTCTTT.

This clonotype was seen more than once but under ten times. The rearrangement joins TRBV6-8 to TRBJ2-1, with 7 positions matching TRBD2. This CDR3 has 12 residues. The germline gives CDR1 MNHGY, CDR2 SAAAGT. Losses at the gene ends were 9 bases for V and 4 bases for J; bases not matched to a gene: 3. The CDR3 coding sequence is TGTGCCAGGCTAGCGGTTTACAATGAGCAGTTCTTC. It yields the protein CARLAVYNEQFF.

A few counts support this clonotype. The chain is built from TRBV29-1 and TRBJ2-1; TRBD1 is a possible D gene (5 bases). V was shortened by 4 bases and J by 4 bases, with 11 bases between the two germline ends. This CDR3 contains 13 residues. Germline CDR1 reads SQVTM; CDR2 reads ANQGSEA. CDR3 coding DNA: TGCAGCGTTGGACAGATAAATTACAATGAGCAGTTCTTC. Protein: CSVGQINYNEQFF.

The rearrangement uses TRBV15 and TRBJ1-1; D possibly corresponds to TRBD1 (6 bases). V lost 3 bases and J 0 bases, leaving 8 bases between the germline ends. This CDR3 spans 14 amino acids. Germline CDR1 LNHNV, CDR2 YYDKDF (reference sequence). In nucleotides, the CDR3 is TGTGCCACCAGCAGGGACAGAATGAACACTGAAGCTTTCTTT. The encoded protein is CATSRDRMNTEAFF.

This clonotype was seen at least ten times. V is TRBV7-6 and J is TRBJ2-3; no reliable D call. There are 13 residues in the CDR3. V lost 5 bases, J lost 5 bases, and 11 bases lay in between. CDR1 is SGHVS, CDR2 FNYEAQ, per germline. CDR3 in amino acids: CASSPRTRDTQYF. The DNA of the CDR3 is TGTGCCAGCAGCCCGCGGACCCGAGATACGCAGTATTTT.

This chain links TRBV6-2 or TRBV6-3 with TRBJ2-7, with 11 bases matching TRBD2. This CDR3 comprises 17 residues. In germline, CDR1 is MNHEY, CDR2 SVGEGT. After removal of 4 bases from V and 0 bases from J, the junction contained 8 bases not matched to a gene. The CDR3: CASSSTNSGGVSYEQYF. CDR3 nucleotides: TGTGCCAGCAGTTCAACAAATAGCGGGGGGGTCTCCTACGAGCAGTACTTC.

This clonotype was observed a few times. The chain employs TRBV7-2 and TRBJ2-5; TRBD1 is a possible D gene (6 bases). The germline CDR1 and CDR2 sequences are SGHTA and FQGNSA. This CDR3 comprises 14 residues. The V end lost 3 bases, the J end lost 0 bases, and 8 bases lay between the germline ends. CDR3 region: CASSFQGYQETQYF. The CDR3 nucleotides read TGTGCCAGCAGCTTCCAGGGGTACCAAGAGACCCAGTACTTC.

The chain joins TRBV11-1 to TRBJ2-1, with 8 nucleotides matching TRBD2. Trimming cost V 1 base and J 1 base; bases outside gene matches: 3. The CDR3 covers 16 residues. Germline CDR1 is SGHAT and CDR2 is FQDESV (reference sequence). The CDR3 here is CASSLERGPSYNEQFF. As DNA, the CDR3 is TGTGCCAGCAGCTTAGAGCGGGGGCCTTCCTACAATGAGCAGTTCTTC.

This clonotype turned up a few times. The chain has TRBV6-2 or TRBV6-3 and TRBJ2-7; D remains ambiguous. The germline V gene has CDR1 MNHEY and CDR2 SVGEGT. Trimming took off 1 base at V and 1 base at J, with 11 bases between the two ends. CDR3 size: 15 residues. CDR3 bases: TGTGCCAGCAGTTACTTCGAAGCCATATCCTACGAGCAGTACTTC. This translates into CASSYFEAISYEQYF.

This clonotype was picked up many times. In nucleotides, the CDR3 is TGTGCCAGCAGCTTAGGGCCTTTGGACTCTGGAAACACCATATATTTT. Its protein is CASSLGPLDSGNTIYF. V usage is TRBV7-2 and J usage is TRBJ1-3; D gene uncertain. Germline V gene sequence: CDR1 SGHTA, CDR2 FQGNSA. V was cut by 1 base and J by 0 bases, with 10 bases left in between. This CDR3 comprises 16 residues.

In its sample, this clonotype was seen many times. The V gene is TRBV6-5, the J gene TRBJ2-5; tentatively, D is TRBD1 (7 bases). CDR1 is MNHEY, CDR2 SVGAGI, per germline. V gave up 10 bases and J gave up 4 bases, with 16 bases separating them. The CDR3 runs 13 residues. In DNA form, the CDR3 reads TGTGCCACCCAGGGGGGCTGGGGAGAGACCCAGTACTTC. It translates to CATQGGWGETQYF.

V is TRBV28 and J is TRBJ2-7, with TRBD2 matching 10 bases. Germline lookup yields CDR1 MDHEN and CDR2 SYDVKM. V lost 1 base, J lost 4 bases, and 4 bases stayed unmatched. The CDR3 consists of 15 residues. The CDR3 DNA sequence: TGTGCCAGCAGTTTATCTTCTAGCGGGAGTTACGAGCAGTACTTC. It codes for CASSLSSSGSYEQYF.

This chain joins TRBV5-1 and TRBJ2-1, with D perhaps being TRBD1 or TRBD2 (5 bases each). CDR1 is SGHRS, CDR2 YFSETQ, per germline. CDR3 length: 17 amino acids. V gave up 4 bases and J gave up 7 bases, with 24 bases separating them. CDR3 sequence reads: CASSPQPGTANPNEQFF. The DNA of the CDR3 is TGCGCCAGCAGCCCGCAGCCGGGGACCGCAAACCCTAATGAGCAGTTCTTC. Variable domain in full (rest from reference TRBV5-1 and TRBJ2-1): KAGVTQTPRYLIKTRGQQVTLSCSPISGHRSVSWYQQTPGQGLQFLFEYFSETQRNKGNFPGRFSGRQFSNSRSEMNVSTLELGDSALYLCASSPQPGTANPNEQFFGPGTRLTVL.

The genes are TRBV19 and TRBJ2-7; the D gene is possibly TRBD1 (6 bases). The CDR3 is 13 amino acids. V lost 5 bases to trimming and J lost 2 bases, with 10 bases between them. Germline V lookup: CDR1 LNHDA, CDR2 SQIVND (reference sequence). CDR3 nucleotide sequence: TGTGCCAGTAGTTTACAGGGCCCCTACGAGCAGTACTTC. It is translated as CASSLQGPYEQYF. The entire variable domain, with the rest obtained from reference TRBV19 and TRBJ2-7, is as follows: DGGITQSPKYLFRKEGQNVTLSCEQNLNHDAMYWYRQDPGQGLRLIYYSQIVNDFQKGDIAEGYSVSREKKESFPLTVTSAQKNPTAFYLCASSLQGPYEQYFGPGTRLTVT.

This clonotype was seen a few times. The V call is TRBV6-2 or TRBV6-3, the J call TRBJ2-7; D is perhaps TRBD2 (5 bases). In germline, CDR1 is MNHEY, CDR2 SVGEGT. This CDR3 is built from 14 residues. V was clipped by 2 bases and J by 2 bases, with 10 bases between them. The CDR3 DNA sequence: TGTGCCAGCAGTTACCCCGGGAACCCCTACGAGCAGTACTTC. It yields the protein CASSYPGNPYEQYF.